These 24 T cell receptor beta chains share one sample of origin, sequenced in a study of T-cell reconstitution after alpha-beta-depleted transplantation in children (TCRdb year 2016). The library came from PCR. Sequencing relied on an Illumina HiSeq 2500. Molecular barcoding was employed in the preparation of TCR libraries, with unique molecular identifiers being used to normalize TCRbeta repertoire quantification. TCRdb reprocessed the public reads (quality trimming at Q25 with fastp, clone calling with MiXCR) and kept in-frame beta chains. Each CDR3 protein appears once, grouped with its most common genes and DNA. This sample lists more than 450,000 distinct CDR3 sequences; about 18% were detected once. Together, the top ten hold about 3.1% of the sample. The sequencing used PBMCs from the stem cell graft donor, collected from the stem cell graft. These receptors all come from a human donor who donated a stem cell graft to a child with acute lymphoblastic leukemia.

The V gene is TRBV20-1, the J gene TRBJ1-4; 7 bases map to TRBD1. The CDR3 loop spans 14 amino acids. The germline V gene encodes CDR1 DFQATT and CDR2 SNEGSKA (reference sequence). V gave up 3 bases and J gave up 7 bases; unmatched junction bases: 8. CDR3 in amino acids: CSARKTGPGEKLFF. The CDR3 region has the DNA TGCAGTGCTAGGAAGACAGGGCCGGGTGAAAAACTGTTTTTT.

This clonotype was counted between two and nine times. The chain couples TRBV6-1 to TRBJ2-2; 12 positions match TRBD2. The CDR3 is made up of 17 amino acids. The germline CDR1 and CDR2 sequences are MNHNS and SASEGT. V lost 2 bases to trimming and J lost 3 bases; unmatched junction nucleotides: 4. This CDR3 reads CASSEPLAGGDTGELFF. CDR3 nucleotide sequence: TGTGCCAGCAGTGAACCTCTAGCGGGGGGGGACACCGGGGAGCTGTTTTTT.

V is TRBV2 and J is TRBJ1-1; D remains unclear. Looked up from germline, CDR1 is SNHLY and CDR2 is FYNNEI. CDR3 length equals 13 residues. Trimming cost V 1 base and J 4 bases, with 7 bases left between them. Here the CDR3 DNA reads TGTGCCAGCAGTGAAGATGGGATCACTGAAGCTTTCTTT. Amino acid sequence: CASSEDGITEAFF.

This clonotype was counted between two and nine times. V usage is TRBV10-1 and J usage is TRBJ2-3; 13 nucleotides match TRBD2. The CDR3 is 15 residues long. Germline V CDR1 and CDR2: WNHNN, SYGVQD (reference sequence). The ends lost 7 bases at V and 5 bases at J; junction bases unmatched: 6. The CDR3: CASTRTSGSKDTQYF. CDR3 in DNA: TGCGCCAGCACACGGACTAGCGGGAGTAAAGATACGCAGTATTTT.

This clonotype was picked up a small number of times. The CDR3 coding sequence is TGTGCCACCAGCGAACAGGGGGCTTATTCACCCCTCCACTTT. This codes for CATSEQGAYSPLHF. J is TRBJ1-6 and V is TRBV15, with TRBD1 matching over 9 bases. This CDR3 contains 14 residues. Germline CDR1 is LNHNV and CDR2 is YYDKDF (reference sequence). With V trimmed by 5 bases and J by 8 bases, 4 bases remained unmatched.

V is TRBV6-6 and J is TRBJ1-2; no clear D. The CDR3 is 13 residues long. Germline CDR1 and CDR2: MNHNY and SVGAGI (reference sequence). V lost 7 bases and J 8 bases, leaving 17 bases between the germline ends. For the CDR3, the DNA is TGTGCCAGCACCTCAGACGGGGTTCGGGGCTACACCTTC. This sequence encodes CASTSDGVRGYTF.

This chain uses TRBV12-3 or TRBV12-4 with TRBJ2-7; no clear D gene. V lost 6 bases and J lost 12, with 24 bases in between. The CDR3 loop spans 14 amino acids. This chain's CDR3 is CASSPRSSAAAPYF. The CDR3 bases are TGTGCCAGCAGCCCTAGGTCGTCTGCCGCAGCCCCGTACTTC.

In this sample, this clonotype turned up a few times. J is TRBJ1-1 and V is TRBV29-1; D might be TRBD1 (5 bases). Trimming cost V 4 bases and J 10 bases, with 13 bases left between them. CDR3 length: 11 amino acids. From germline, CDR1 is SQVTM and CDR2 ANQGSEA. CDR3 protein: CSVAMGDLAFF. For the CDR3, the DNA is TGCAGCGTTGCGATGGGGGATCTAGCTTTCTTT.

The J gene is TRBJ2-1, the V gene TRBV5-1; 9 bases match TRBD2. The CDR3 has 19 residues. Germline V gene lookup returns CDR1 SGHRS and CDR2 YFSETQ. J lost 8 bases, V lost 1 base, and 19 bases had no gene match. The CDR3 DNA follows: TGCGCCAGCAGCTTGCTCCTGGCGGGAGGGCCGGGGCTTCGGGATGAGCAGTTCTTC. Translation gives CASSLLLAGGPGLRDEQFF.

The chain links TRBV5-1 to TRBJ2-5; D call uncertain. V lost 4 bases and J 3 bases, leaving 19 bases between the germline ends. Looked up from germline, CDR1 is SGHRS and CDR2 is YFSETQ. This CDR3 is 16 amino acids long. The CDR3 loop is CASSLADLSGEETQYF. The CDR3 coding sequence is TGCGCCAGCAGCCTTGCTGATCTCTCGGGTGAAGAGACCCAGTACTTC.

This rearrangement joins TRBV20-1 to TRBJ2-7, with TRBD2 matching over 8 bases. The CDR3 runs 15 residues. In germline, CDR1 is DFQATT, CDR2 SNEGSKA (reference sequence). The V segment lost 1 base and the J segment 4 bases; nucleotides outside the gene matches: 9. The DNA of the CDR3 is TGCAGTGCTAGAGCCCATAGCGGGAACTGGTACGAGCAGTACTTC. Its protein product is CSARAHSGNWYEQYF.

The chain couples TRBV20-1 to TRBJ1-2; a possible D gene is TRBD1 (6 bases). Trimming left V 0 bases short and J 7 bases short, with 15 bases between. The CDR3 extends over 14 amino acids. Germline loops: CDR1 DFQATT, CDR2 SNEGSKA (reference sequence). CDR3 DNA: TGCAGTGCTAGAGACTCGCCGGGGGCGGGTGGCTACACCTTC. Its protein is CSARDSPGAGGYTF.

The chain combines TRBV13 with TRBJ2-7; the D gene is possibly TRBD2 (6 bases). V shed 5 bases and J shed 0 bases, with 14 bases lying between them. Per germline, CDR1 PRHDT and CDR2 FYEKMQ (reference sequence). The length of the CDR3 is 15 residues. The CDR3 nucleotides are TGTGCCAGCAGCCCCGCCGACGGGAGCTCCTACGAGCAGTACTTC. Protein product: CASSPADGSSYEQYF.

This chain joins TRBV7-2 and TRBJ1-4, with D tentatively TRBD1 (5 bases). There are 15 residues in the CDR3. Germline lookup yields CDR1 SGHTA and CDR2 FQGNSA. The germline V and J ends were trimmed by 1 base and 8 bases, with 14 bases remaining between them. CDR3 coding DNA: TGTGCCAGCAGCTTAGGCGACAGTCACAGGGAAAAACTGTTTTTT. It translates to CASSLGDSHREKLFF.

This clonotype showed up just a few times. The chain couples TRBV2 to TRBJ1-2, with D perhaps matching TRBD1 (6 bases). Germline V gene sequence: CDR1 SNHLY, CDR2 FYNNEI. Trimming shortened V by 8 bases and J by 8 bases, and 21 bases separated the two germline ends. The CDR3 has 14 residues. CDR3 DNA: TGTGCCAGCCTAGGGGGGTCTTTCGGCGGGGGCTACACCTTC. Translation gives CASLGGSFGGGYTF.

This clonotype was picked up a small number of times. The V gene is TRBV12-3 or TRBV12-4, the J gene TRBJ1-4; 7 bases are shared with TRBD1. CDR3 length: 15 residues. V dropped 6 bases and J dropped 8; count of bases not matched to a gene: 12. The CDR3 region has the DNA TGTGCCAGCAGCCCAAGGGGGCAGGAGGGGGAAAAACTGTTTTTT. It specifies CASSPRGQEGEKLFF.

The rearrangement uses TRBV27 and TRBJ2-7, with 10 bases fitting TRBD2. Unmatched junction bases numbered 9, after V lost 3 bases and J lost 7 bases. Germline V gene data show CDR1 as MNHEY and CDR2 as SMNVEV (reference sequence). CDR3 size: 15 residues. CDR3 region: CASSFSLAGVREQYF. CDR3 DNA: TGTGCCAGCAGTTTTTCCCTAGCGGGAGTACGAGAGCAGTACTTC.

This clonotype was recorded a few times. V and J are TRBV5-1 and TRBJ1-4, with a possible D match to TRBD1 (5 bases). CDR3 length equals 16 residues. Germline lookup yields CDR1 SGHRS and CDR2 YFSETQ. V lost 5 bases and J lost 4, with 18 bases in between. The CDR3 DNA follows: TGCGCCAGCAGTTTCGTTACGGGACGGCTTAATGAAAAACTGTTTTTT. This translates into CASSFVTGRLNEKLFF.

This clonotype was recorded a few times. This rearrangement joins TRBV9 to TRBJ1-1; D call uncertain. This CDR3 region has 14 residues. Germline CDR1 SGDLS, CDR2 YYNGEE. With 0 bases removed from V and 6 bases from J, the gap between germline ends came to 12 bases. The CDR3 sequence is CASSVVPMGSEAFF. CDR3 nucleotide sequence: TGTGCCAGCAGCGTAGTCCCGATGGGTTCTGAAGCTTTCTTT.

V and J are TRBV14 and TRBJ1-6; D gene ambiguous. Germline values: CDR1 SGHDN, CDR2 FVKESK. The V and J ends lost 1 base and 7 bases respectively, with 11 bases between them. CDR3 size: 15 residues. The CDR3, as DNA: TGTGCCAGCAGCCAAGTGCTGGGTCAAAATTCACCCCTCCACTTT. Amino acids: CASSQVLGQNSPLHF.

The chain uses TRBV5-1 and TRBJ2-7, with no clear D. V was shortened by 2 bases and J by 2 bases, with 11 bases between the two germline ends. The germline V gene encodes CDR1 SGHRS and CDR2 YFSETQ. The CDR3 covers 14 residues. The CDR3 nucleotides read TGCGCCAGCAGCTTTTCGGATTCCACCTACGAGCAGTACTTC. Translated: CASSFSDSTYEQYF.

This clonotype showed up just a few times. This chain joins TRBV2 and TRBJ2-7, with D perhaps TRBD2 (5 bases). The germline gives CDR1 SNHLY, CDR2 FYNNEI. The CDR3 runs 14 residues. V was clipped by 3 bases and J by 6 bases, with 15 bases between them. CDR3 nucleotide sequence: TGTGCCAGCAGTGAGATGGCGGGTTCCGCCGAGCAGTACTTC. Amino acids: CASSEMAGSAEQYF.

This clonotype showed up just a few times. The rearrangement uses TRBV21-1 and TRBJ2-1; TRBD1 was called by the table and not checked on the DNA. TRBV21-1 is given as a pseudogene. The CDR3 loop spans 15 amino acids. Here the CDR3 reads CASTKTGTVHNEQFF. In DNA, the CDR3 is TGTGCCAGCACCAAGACCGGGACAGTTCACAATGAGCAGTTCTTC.

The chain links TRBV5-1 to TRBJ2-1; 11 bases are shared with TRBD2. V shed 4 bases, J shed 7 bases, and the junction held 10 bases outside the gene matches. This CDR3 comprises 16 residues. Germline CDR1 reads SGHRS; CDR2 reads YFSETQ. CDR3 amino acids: CASSHWIASGRNEQFF. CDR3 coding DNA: TGCGCCAGCAGCCATTGGATAGCTAGCGGGAGGAATGAGCAGTTCTTC.